This is a list of T cell receptor beta chains from one sample in a study of T cells after yellow fever vaccination. One entry per CDR3 protein, called by TCRdb with MiXCR from the 5' RACE reads. The table lists 500,000 to 650,000 distinct CDR3 sequences, roughly an eighth of them singletons. The source material was PBMCs, sampled on the day of the yellow fever booster vaccination. The source is a man aged 30-40 years who received the YFV17D yellow fever vaccine. Each CDR3 is given with its conserved first and last residue. A D gene is named only where the DNA matches it firmly. Where a row states a size, it is once, few, many or the class of an expanded clone; other rows omit it.

clone size | J gene | D gene | V gene | CDR3 protein | CDR3 DNA
many | TRBJ1-2 | . | TRBV6-5 | CASSYSIEGWGGYTF | TGTGCCAGCAGTTACTCGATCGAAGGGTGGGGTGGCTACACCTTC
few | TRBJ2-7 | . | TRBV6-2/TRBV6-3 | CASSFATYEQYF | TGTGCCAGCAGTTTCGCGACCTACGAGCAGTACTTC
many | TRBJ2-7 | TRBD2 | TRBV12-3/TRBV12-4 | CASSLVLDLFTSGSPYEQYF | TGTGCCAGCAGTTTAGTCTTGGACCTATTTACTAGCGGGAGTCCCTACGAGCAGTACTTC
. | TRBJ2-7 | TRBD1 | TRBV10-3 | CATSPGTGGRGSYEQYF | TGTGCCACCAGTCCCGGGACAGGCGGCAGGGGCTCCTACGAGCAGTACTTC
few | TRBJ2-1 | . | TRBV27 | CASSFYPDEQFF | TGTGCCAGCAGTTTTTATCCCGATGAGCAGTTCTTC
few | TRBJ2-7 | TRBD2 | TRBV23-1 | CASSQSRLAGGYEQYF | TGCGCCAGCAGTCAATCTCGTCTAGCGGGTGGTTACGAGCAGTACTTC
. | TRBJ2-3 | TRBD2 | TRBV20-1 | CSAPSAGGPDTQYF | TGCAGTGCTCCCTCGGCGGGAGGGCCCGATACGCAGTATTTT
few | TRBJ2-1 | . | TRBV9 | CASSVEGWSGSSYNEQFF | TGTGCCAGCAGCGTAGAGGGGTGGAGCGGAAGCTCCTACAATGAGCAGTTCTTC
. | TRBJ1-1 | . | TRBV6-5 | CASSYLGYTEAFF | TGTGCCAGCAGTTACCTGGGTTACACTGAAGCTTTCTTT
. | TRBJ2-1 | . | TRBV12-3/TRBV12-4 | CASTDFGGAEQFF | TGTGCCAGCACCGATTTTGGGGGAGCTGAGCAGTTCTTC
. | TRBJ2-2 | . | TRBV6-1 | CASTVGSPPGELFF | TGTGCCAGCACCGTCGGGAGTCCCCCCGGGGAGCTGTTTTTT
. | TRBJ1-1 | . | TRBV5-1 | CASSIPRTPGDTEAFF | TGCGCCAGCAGCATCCCTCGGACACCGGGGGACACTGAAGCTTTCTTT
many | TRBJ2-7 | . | TRBV7-2 | CASSLEGDSYEQYF | TGTGCCAGCAGCTTAGAGGGGGACTCCTACGAGCAGTACTTC
. | TRBJ2-7 | . | TRBV20-1 | CSARGQGGVSYEQYF | TGCAGTGCTAGGGGGCAAGGGGGAGTGTCCTACGAGCAGTACTTC
few | TRBJ2-2 | TRBD2 | TRBV12-3/TRBV12-4 | CASSTSADTGELFF | TGTGCCAGCAGCACTAGCGCTGACACCGGGGAGCTGTTTTTT